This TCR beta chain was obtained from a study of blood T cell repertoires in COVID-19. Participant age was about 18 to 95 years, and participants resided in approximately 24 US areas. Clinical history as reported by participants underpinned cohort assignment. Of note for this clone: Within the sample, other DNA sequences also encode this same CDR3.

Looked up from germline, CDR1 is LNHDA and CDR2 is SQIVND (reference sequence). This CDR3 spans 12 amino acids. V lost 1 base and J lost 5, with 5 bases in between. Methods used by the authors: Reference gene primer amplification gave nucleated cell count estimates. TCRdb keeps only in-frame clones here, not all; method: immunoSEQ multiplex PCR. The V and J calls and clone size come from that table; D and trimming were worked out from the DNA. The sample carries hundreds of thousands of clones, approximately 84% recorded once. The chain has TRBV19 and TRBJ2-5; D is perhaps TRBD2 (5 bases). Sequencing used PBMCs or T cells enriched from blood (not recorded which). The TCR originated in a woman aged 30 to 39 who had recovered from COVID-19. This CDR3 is CASSIGGETQYF. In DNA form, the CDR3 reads TGTGCCAGTAGTATAGGAGGGGAGACCCAGTACTTC.